A single sample gave rise to the 29 T cell receptor beta chains below, sequenced in a study of shared clonotypes between healthy human individuals. The repertoire was sequenced with immunoSEQ multiplex PCR; TCRdb's copy has only in-frame clones and lacks some. The sample has about 480,000 clones; 60% to 80% are singletons. The material sequenced was PBMCs. Source of these receptors: a middle-aged woman in good health. Some clones in this sample may be carry-over from other donors' samples.

The chain recombines TRBV6-1 with TRBJ2-5; D uncertain. Trimming pared 3 bases from V and 4 bases from J, leaving 9 bases between. The CDR3 sequence is 13 residues long. Germline V gene sequence: CDR1 MNHNS, CDR2 SASEGT. In nucleotides, the CDR3 is TGTGCCAGCAGTGAGTGGGGTCCAGAGACCCAGTACTTC. Its translation is CASSEWGPETQYF.

The chain carries TRBV4-1 and TRBJ2-7; TRBD1 agrees at 8 bases. The V gene end was trimmed by 1 base and the J gene end by 2 bases; junction bases not matched to a gene: 1. The CDR3 loop spans 14 amino acids. Germline CDR1 is MGHRA and CDR2 is YSYEKL. The CDR3: CASSQGTGTYEQYF. The CDR3 DNA sequence: TGCGCCAGCAGCCAAGGGACAGGGACCTACGAGCAGTACTTC.

This clone has a count of ten or more. In DNA, the CDR3 is TGCAGCGTCGCTGTTACAGGGAACAATGAGCAGTTCTTC. As protein: CSVAVTGNNEQFF. This chain links TRBV29-1 with TRBJ2-1; a weak D match, TRBD1 (6 bases). Trimming stripped 6 bases from V and 5 bases from J, with 14 bases between. The CDR3 has 13 residues. Germline V lookup: CDR1 SQVTM, CDR2 ANQGSEA.

There are many counts of this clone. This chain uses TRBV5-1 with TRBJ2-1, with TRBD1 identical over 11 bases. V trimming: 4 bases; J trimming: 9 bases; junction bases outside the gene matches: 15. CDR1 is SGHRS and CDR2 is YFSETQ in the germline V gene. CDR3 length: 17 residues. The CDR3 here is CASSPTDGTGGLSEQFF. CDR3 coding DNA: TGCGCCAGCAGCCCGACCGACGGGACAGGGGGTTTAAGTGAGCAGTTCTTC.

The genes are TRBV30 and TRBJ2-7, with TRBD1 identical over 9 bases. J gave up 3 bases and V 2 bases, and 5 bases lay outside the gene matches. The CDR3 loop spans 14 amino acids. CDR1 is GTSNPN and CDR2 is SVGIG in the germline V gene (reference sequence). CDR3 nucleotide sequence: TGTGCCTGGAGTCCGGACAGGGGTGGCTACGAGCAGTACTTC. This sequence encodes CAWSPDRGGYEQYF. Full variable domain (remainder filled in from reference TRBV30 and TRBJ2-7): SQTIHQWPATLVQPVGSPLSLECTVEGTSNPNLYWYRQAAGRGLQLLFYSVGIGQISSEVPQNLSASRPQDRQFILSSKKLLLSDSGFYLCAWSPDRGGYEQYFGPGTRLTVT.

This CDR3 is CASSPRLAGGWTDTQYF. CDR3 DNA: TGTGCCAGCAGTCCGAGACTAGCGGGAGGGTGGACAGATACGCAGTATTTT. This chain uses TRBV28 with TRBJ2-3, with TRBD2 matching 14 bases. Germline lookup yields CDR1 MDHEN and CDR2 SYDVKM. CDR3 length: 17 amino acids. V lost 5 bases and J lost 3; bases outside the gene matches: 7.

The V call is TRBV5-4, the J call TRBJ2-3, with D perhaps being TRBD1 or TRBD2 (5 bases each). Germline CDR1 is SGHNT and CDR2 is YYREEE (reference sequence). CDR3 length: 13 amino acids. Between the trimmed V and J ends, which lost 4 bases and 0 bases, there was a span of 6 bases. The CDR3 region is CASSRDSTDTQYF. In DNA form, the CDR3 reads TGTGCCAGCAGCCGGGACAGCACAGATACGCAGTATTTT.

Comments on this clone: Within the sample, other DNA sequences also encode this same CDR3. J is TRBJ2-2 and V is TRBV28; D uncertain. V lost 2 bases, J lost 5 bases, and 6 bases lay in between. CDR1 is MDHEN and CDR2 is SYDVKM in the germline V gene. The CDR3 runs to 13 residues. CDR3 protein: CASSLQGTGELFF. The CDR3 bases are TGTGCCAGCAGTTTACAAGGAACCGGGGAGCTGTTTTTT. Drawing the rest from reference TRBV28 and TRBJ2-2, the complete variable domain is DVKVTQSSRYLVKRTGEKVFLECVQDMDHENMFWYRQDPGLGLRLIYFSYDVKMKEKGDIPEGYSVSREKKERFSLILESASTNQTSMYLCASSLQGTGELFFGEGSRLTVL.

The chain combines TRBV5-1 with TRBJ1-2; 7 bases fit TRBD1. The CDR3 has 14 residues. Germline CDR1 reads SGHRS; CDR2 reads YFSETQ. Trimming at V came to 5 bases and at J to 3 bases, leaving 7 bases not matched to a gene. The CDR3 sequence: CASRSTTGDYGYTF. The CDR3 DNA reads as TGCGCCAGCAGGTCTACCACAGGGGACTATGGCTACACCTTC.

The rearrangement uses TRBV14 and TRBJ2-5; TRBD1 matches at 7 bases. The germline V gene encodes CDR1 SGHDN and CDR2 FVKESK. The CDR3 sequence is 16 residues long. The V segment lost 0 bases and the J segment 4 bases; nucleotides outside the gene matches: 8. The CDR3 DNA follows: TGTGCCAGCAGCCAAGATCCCTGGACAGGCGGAGAGACCCAGTACTTC. It yields the protein CASSQDPWTGGETQYF.

The V and J genes are TRBV10-3 and TRBJ1-5; TRBD1 might be the D (5 bases). The V gene's germline CDR1 is ENHRY and CDR2 SYGVKD. The length of the CDR3 is 14 residues. The V end was cut by 3 bases, the J end by 9 bases, with 15 bases between. CDR3 nucleotide sequence: TGTGCCATCAGTGATGTGGGGACCCAAGGGCCCCAGCATTTT. This codes for CAISDVGTQGPQHF.

This clone was recorded only once. This chain connects TRBV9 to TRBJ2-6, with no clear D. The CDR3 spans 15 residues. V shed 0 bases and J shed 3 bases, with 7 bases lying between them. CDR1 is SGDLS, CDR2 YYNGEE, per germline. The CDR3 is CASSVVGSGANVLTF. In nucleotides, the CDR3 is TGTGCCAGCAGCGTAGTGGGTAGTGGGGCCAACGTCCTGACTTTC.

Turning to this clone: Compared with germline, one end of the junction differs, possibly owing to a read error. Other DNA sequences in the sample encode the same CDR3. The rearrangement uses TRBV29-1 and TRBJ1-5; 9 bases line up with TRBD1. This CDR3 spans 13 amino acids. Germline CDR1 is SQVTM and CDR2 is ANQGSEA. CDR3 sequence reads: CSVVGQGNQPQHF. CDR3 nucleotide sequence: TGCAGCGTAGTGGGACAGGGCAACCAGCCCCAGCATTTT.

V usage is TRBV25-1 and J usage is TRBJ1-2, with 7 bases identical to TRBD1. Germline V gives CDR1 MGHDK, CDR2 SYGVNS. Losses at the gene ends were 4 bases for V and 4 bases for J; bases not matched to a gene: 12. The CDR3 runs to 16 residues. In DNA form, the CDR3 reads TGTGCCAGCAGTGGCCTCCGGACAGGCGGGAGCTATGGCTACACCTTC. Translation: CASSGLRTGGSYGYTF.

V and J are TRBV18 and TRBJ2-5, with a tentative D call TRBD2 (5 bases). The CDR3 consists of 13 residues. Germline CDR1 KGHSH, CDR2 LQKENI. Trimming took off 10 bases at V and 2 bases at J, with 14 bases between the two ends. The CDR3 DNA reads as TGTGCCACCGCCAGACGGGGACAAGAGACCCAGTACTTC. Translated: CATARRGQETQYF.

This clone was picked up one time. This chain connects TRBV4-3 to TRBJ2-1; D possibly corresponds to TRBD2 (6 bases). Germline CDR1 and CDR2: LGHNA and YSLEER. With 0 bases removed from V and 3 bases from J, the gap between germline ends came to 12 bases. The CDR3 has 16 amino acids. The CDR3 reads CASSQESGAVYNEQFF. The DNA of the CDR3 is TGCGCCAGCAGCCAAGAGTCGGGAGCCGTCTACAATGAGCAGTTCTTC.

Here the CDR3 reads CASGLVVPGSLIFFF. As DNA, the CDR3 is TGTGCTAGTGGTTTGGTGGTGCCAGGGAGTCTCATTTTTTTCTTC. The rearrangement uses TRBV12-5 and TRBJ2-1; TRBD1 or TRBD2 may be the D gene (5 bases each). The CDR3 extends over 15 amino acids. CDR1 and CDR2 from the germline V gene are LGHNT and FRNRAP. V lost 0 bases and J 16 bases, leaving 22 bases between the germline ends.

The chain employs TRBV28 and TRBJ1-2, with a tentative D call TRBD1 (6 bases). This CDR3 region has 12 residues. V was cut by 6 bases and J by 2 bases, with 7 bases left in between. The germline V gene has CDR1 MDHEN and CDR2 SYDVKM. CDR3 region: CASRQGNYGYTF. As DNA, the CDR3 is TGTGCCAGCAGGCAGGGGAACTATGGCTACACCTTC.

This rearrangement joins TRBV9 to TRBJ2-5; TRBD2 matches 9 bases. The ends lost 4 bases at V and 7 bases at J; junction bases unmatched: 17. There are 17 residues in the CDR3. Looked up from germline, CDR1 is SGDLS and CDR2 is YYNGEE. CDR3 DNA sequence: TGTGCCAGCAGCTTCGGGGGGCCTTCTAGCGGGAAGGTGACCCAGTACTTC. As protein: CASSFGGPSSGKVTQYF.

This clone occurred once. Given a far larger clone just one base away, this is likely a sequencing read error. The sample holds other DNA sequences that translate to the same CDR3. The chain carries TRBV6-1 and TRBJ2-2, with 7 bases identical to TRBD2. V gave up 7 bases and J gave up 1 base; unmatched junction bases: 6. The germline V gene has CDR1 MNHNS and CDR2 SASEGT. The CDR3 is made up of 15 amino acids. The CDR3 sequence is CASNAGVENTGELFF. For the CDR3, the DNA is TGTGCCAGCAATGCGGGGGTGGAGAACACCGGGGAGCTGTTTTTT.

The rearrangement uses TRBV2 and TRBJ1-2, with 7 bases aligning to TRBD1. V dropped 6 bases and J dropped 4; count of bases not matched to a gene: 8. This CDR3 is built from 14 residues. Germline V gene lookup returns CDR1 SNHLY and CDR2 FYNNEI. The CDR3 reads CASRLQGISYGYTF. CDR3 DNA sequence: TGTGCCAGCAGACTACAGGGGATTAGCTATGGCTACACCTTC.

The J gene is TRBJ2-7, the V gene TRBV19; a weak D match, TRBD1 (6 bases). The germline V gene encodes CDR1 LNHDA and CDR2 SQIVND (reference sequence). Trimming stripped 3 bases from V and 3 bases from J, with 18 bases between. This CDR3 is 16 amino acids long. For the CDR3, the DNA is TGTGCCAGTAGTATCCTCAGGGGAGCGAGTGTCTACGAGCAGTACTTC. This translates into CASSILRGASVYEQYF.

This clone was seen a single time. The chain carries TRBV6-1 and TRBJ2-3, with D possibly matching TRBD2 (6 bases). CDR3 size: 13 residues. Trimming removed 5 bases from V and 5 bases from J, with 11 bases in between. Germline V gene lookup returns CDR1 MNHNS and CDR2 SASEGT. Written as DNA, the CDR3 is TGTGCCAGCAGTCCGACCGGGGGAGATACGCAGTATTTT. As protein: CASSPTGGDTQYF.

This chain links TRBV19 with TRBJ1-2; D may be TRBD1 (6 bases). This CDR3 has 16 amino acids. Germline V CDR1 and CDR2: LNHDA, SQIVND (reference sequence). Trimming cost V 3 bases and J 3 bases, with 17 bases left between them. CDR3 protein: CASSIPRRGADYGYTF. CDR3 bases: TGTGCCAGTAGTATCCCTCGGCGGGGGGCGGACTATGGCTACACCTTC.

J is TRBJ2-7 and V is TRBV27; no definite D call. The germline V gene has CDR1 MNHEY and CDR2 SMNVEV (reference sequence). This CDR3 region has 13 residues. V lost 1 base and J 7 bases, leaving 11 bases between the germline ends. The CDR3 nucleotides are TGTGCCAGCAGTTTATTTCTTACCGCGGAGCAGTACTTC. This sequence encodes CASSLFLTAEQYF.

This rearrangement joins TRBV2 to TRBJ1-4; no reliable D call. Germline CDR1 SNHLY, CDR2 FYNNEI. The CDR3 has 11 residues. V was pared by 7 bases and J by 6 bases, with 6 bases between. The CDR3 DNA reads TGTGCCAGCACCAGACATGAAAAACTGTTTTTT. Amino acids: CASTRHEKLFF.

Details on this clone: A read error is possible here, since a much larger clone lies one base away. This sequence joins TRBV7-8 and TRBJ2-7, with D perhaps matching TRBD2 (5 bases). CDR1 SGHVS and CDR2 FQNEAQ come from the germline V gene. Trimming pared 5 bases from V and 0 bases from J, leaving 23 bases between. The length of the CDR3 is 18 residues. CDR3 sequence reads: CASSGSGGRSWDSYEQYF. The CDR3 DNA reads as TGTGCCAGCAGCGGAAGCGGAGGAAGAAGTTGGGACTCCTACGAGCAGTACTTC.

The chain has TRBV11-3 and TRBJ2-3; tentatively, D is TRBD1 (5 bases). V dropped 0 bases and J dropped 0 bases, with 7 bases sitting between them. The CDR3 has 15 residues. Germline V CDR1 and CDR2: SGHNT, YENEEA. The CDR3 nucleotides read TGTGCCAGCAGCTTAGAGGGGCGAAGCACAGATACGCAGTATTTT. It encodes CASSLEGRSTDTQYF.

The chain uses TRBV7-9 and TRBJ2-7; tentative D call: TRBD1 (6 bases). V lost 6 bases to trimming and J lost 3 bases, with 18 bases between them. CDR3 length equals 15 residues. CDR1 is SEHNR and CDR2 is FQNEAQ in the germline V gene (reference sequence). The CDR3 spells CASSSPGQKFYEQYF. The DNA of the CDR3 is TGTGCCAGCAGTTCTCCGGGACAAAAATTCTACGAGCAGTACTTC.